This section outlines one TCR beta chain sequence together with its context. The data were obtained in a study of PD-L1 blockade in urothelial cancer. Study background: The authors examined blood 3 weeks (second dose) and 6 weeks after treatment start.

Sequencing used immunoSEQ multiplex PCR; TCRdb keeps in-frame clones, though not all of them. Among just over 50,000 clones, approximately 77% were seen once, and the ten largest hold 4%. After removal of 3 bases from V and 1 base from J, the junction contained 5 bases not matched to a gene. CDR3 size: 15 residues. Germline CDR1 is SGHNT and CDR2 is YYREEE (reference sequence). The time point was: pretreatment peripheral blood. Patients' urothelial carcinoma was locally advanced or metastatic. This sequence originates from a man between 65 and 85 years old with urothelial cancer. The material was PBMCs, obtained around atezolizumab (anti-PD-L1) treatment. The V gene is TRBV5-4, the J gene TRBJ1-1; 8 bases map to TRBD1. The CDR3 here is CASSYGQGRNTEAFF. CDR3 nucleotide sequence: TGTGCCAGCAGCTACGGACAGGGCAGGAACACTGAAGCTTTCTTT. Complete variable domain (other parts from reference TRBV5-4 and TRBJ1-1): ETGVTQSPTHLIKTRGQQVTLRCSSQSGHNTVSWYQQALGQGPQFIFQYYREEENGRGNFPPRFSGLQFPNYSSELNVNALELDDSALYLCASSYGQGRNTEAFFGQGTRLTVV.